This T cell receptor beta chain was found in a study of shared clonotypes between healthy human individuals. Study findings and constraints: The represented genetic and exposure-history diversity was limited by the small number of donors. Between a handful of donors, naive CD4 clonotypes were shared at a level of around 4.9%.

Selected positively for CCR7 and CD45RO-negative, naive CD8 cells excluded terminally differentiated effector memory CD45RA+ cells. Source study methods: Junction-only sequences produced by ImmunoSEQ had no quality scores, so filtering differed. The data were produced by immunoSEQ multiplex PCR, yet TCRdb's version contains in-frame clones alone and is incomplete. From that table come the V and J calls and clone size; the DNA was used to work out D and trimming. Of around 2.1 million clones listed, about 93% were seen once; the top ten hold under 2%. There are 13 residues in the CDR3. From germline, CDR1 is SGHVS and CDR2 FNYEAQ. Trimming stripped 5 bases from V and 5 bases from J, with 12 bases between. Of note for this clone: Its antigen is as yet unknown.

The specimen sequenced was naive CD8+ T cells from PBMCs. This receptor was identified in a man aged 18 to 35 in good health. Some clones in this sample may be carry-over from other donors' samples. The chain is built from TRBV7-6 and TRBJ2-5; no reliable D call. CDR3 coding DNA: TGTGCCAGCAGCCTGGTAGGGCTCGAGACCCAGTACTTC. Translated: CASSLVGLETQYF. The variable domain in full, with the rest retrieved from reference TRBV7-6 and TRBJ2-5, is GAGVSQSPRYKVTKRGQDVALRCDPISGHVSLYWYRQALGQGPEFLTYFNYEAQQDKSGLPNDRFSAERPEGSISTLTIQRTEQRDSAMYRCASSLVGLETQYFGPGTRLLVL.